This entry features one T cell receptor (beta chain) sequence. This receptor's antigen is unknown. No base quality values were provided; no much bigger clone lies one nucleotide off. This entry comes from a study of T cell responses to AZD1222 COVID-19 vaccine (dated by TCRdb to the early 2020s). Concerning the study at large: A total of 240 or so trial participants underwent TCR sequencing, of whom roughly 210 had received two doses of AZD1222 and about 25 had received two doses of the MenACWY control vaccine. Trial participants were enrolled by age into subgroups of 18-55, 56-69 and 70-plus years, and around 150, 28 and 57 TCR-sequenced participants, respectively, were included in these subgroups. Beyond this particular receptor, the publication reports: Reportedly, almost half of the unique spike-specific TCRs recognized epitopes lying outside the regions that are mutated in the B.1.351 and B.1.1.7 variants. After two AZD1222 doses, spike-specific TCR breadth and depth were significantly higher than at day 0 and than in MenACWY recipients. Participants were mostly white British and included more females than males, and it was suggested by the authors that clonal diversity may have been underestimated. In the small 56-69-year group, the increase in depth fell short of significance, most likely because of low power. Only a handful of AZD1222 recipients were SARS-CoV-2 seropositive at baseline, limiting conclusions about previously exposed vaccinees. Vaccine-associated CD4 TCRs spanned the whole spike protein, with dominant responses in regions 160-218 and 743-854. Because no day 14 peak-response samples were available, the repertoires could be characterized only after the peak T cell response.

The CDR3 regions of human TCRbeta chains were analyzed by immunosequencing. The original methods were these. Repertoire TCRs were checked for matches against a reference library of SARS-CoV-2-specific TCRs that had been generated using the MIRA antigen-specificity platform. Breadth was defined as the fraction of unique TCRs that were SARS-CoV-2-associated, and depth was defined as the fraction of total T cells that were SARS-CoV-2-associated. Using the MIRA data, each spike-specific TCR was mapped to the spike region that the TCR reacts to and placed in a CD4 or CD8 class. Log10-transformed breadth and depth values were compared by one-way ANOVA with Sidak's multiple comparisons tests. TCRdb obtained this table from immuneACCESS and retained in-frame rearrangements with V and J assigned. These tables miss some clones; where compared with another copy, unresolved V genes account for less than half of the shortfall, and the remainder is unexplained. D and trimming come from the DNA, and the V and J calls and clone size come from that table. The sample includes about 150,000 clones, with 75% to 95% observed a single time. The leading ten clones occupy under 4% of the sample.

The time point label of this sample denotes: about 28 days (+/-7) after the second vaccine dose. Because spike-specific TCR depth and breadth did not differ between the two schedules, AZD1222 recipients who got a second dose at roughly 4 weeks were pooled with those who got a second dose at roughly 12 weeks. Vaccinee samples were obtained from the UK trials COV001 and COV002, which included a single-blind randomized controlled phase 2/3 trial of AZD1222 (ChAdOx1 nCoV-19) in healthy adults. Trial participant PBMC samples were collected at day 0 and day 28 after the second dose for TCRbeta chain sequencing. V was cut back by 3 bases and J by 5 bases, leaving a gap of 11 bases between them. From the cysteine through the phenylalanine, the CDR3 covers 14 amino acids. The DNA shown is the 42-base CDR3, in frame from base 1. According to the germline V gene, CDR1 reads SGHTA and CDR2 reads FQGNSA.

This TCR was sampled from an adult who received the AZD1222 COVID-19 vaccine. The sample in question was peripheral blood, obtained 28 days after the second AZD1222 dose. The rearrangement joined TRBV7-2 to TRBJ2-1; no D gene is confidently identified. The CDR3: CASSFLILNNEQFF. The DNA sequence is TGTGCCAGCAGCTTCCTAATATTAAACAATGAGCAGTTCTTC.